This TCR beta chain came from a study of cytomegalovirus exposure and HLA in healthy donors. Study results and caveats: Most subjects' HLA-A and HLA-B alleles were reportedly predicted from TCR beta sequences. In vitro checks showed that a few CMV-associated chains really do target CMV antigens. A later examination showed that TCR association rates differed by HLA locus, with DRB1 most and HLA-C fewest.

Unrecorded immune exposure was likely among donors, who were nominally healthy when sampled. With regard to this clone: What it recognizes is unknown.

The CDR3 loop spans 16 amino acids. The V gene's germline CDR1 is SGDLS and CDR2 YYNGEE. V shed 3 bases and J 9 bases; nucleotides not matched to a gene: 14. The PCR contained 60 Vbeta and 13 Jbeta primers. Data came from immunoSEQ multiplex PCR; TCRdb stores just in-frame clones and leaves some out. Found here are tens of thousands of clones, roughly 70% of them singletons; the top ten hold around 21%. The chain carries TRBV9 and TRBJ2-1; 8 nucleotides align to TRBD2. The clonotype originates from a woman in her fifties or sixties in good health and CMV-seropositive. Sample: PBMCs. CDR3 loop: CASSATSGLVFGEQFF. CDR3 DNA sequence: TGTGCCAGCAGCGCAACTTCGGGACTAGTGTTCGGTGAGCAGTTCTTC.